The rows below give T cell receptor beta chains drawn from one sample of a study of technical replicates of blood from a few donors. Assay used: immunoSEQ multiplex PCR; TCRdb lists only in-frame clones, some missing. The repertoire holds 95,000 to 100,000 clones, with 90% to 97% as singletons. Sequenced sample: T cells isolated from PBMCs. The source is a human donor in good health. Each CDR3 is given with its conserved first and last residue. Each record gives: CDR3 length, J gene, clone size, V gene, D gene, CDR3 DNA, CDR3 protein. The D gene is left open where the match is weak. Expanded clones get a size class; other rows say once, few or many, or leave the size out.

15 | TRBJ1-4 | - | TRBV7-2 | - | TGTGCCAGCAGCTTAGAACTAGCAACTAATGAAAAACTGTTTTTT | CASSLELATNEKLFF
15 | TRBJ2-5 | - | TRBV19 | TRBD2 | TGTGCCAGTAGTATAATGCGGGGGGGCCAAGAGACCCAGTACTTC | CASSIMRGGQETQYF
12 | TRBJ2-7 | - | TRBV5-6 | - | TGTGCCAGCAGCCGATACTACTACGAGCAGTACTTC | CASSRYYYEQYF
16 | TRBJ2-1 | - | TRBV6-6 | TRBD1 | TGTGCCAGCAGTTACTCGACAGGGGGCCTCTACAATGAGCAGTTCTTC | CASSYSTGGLYNEQFF
16 | TRBJ1-3 | - | TRBV7-9 | TRBD1 | TGTGCCAGCAGCCTGCCGTTACAGGGGACTGGAAACACCATATATTTT | CASSLPLQGTGNTIYF
13 | TRBJ2-7 | - | TRBV28 | TRBD1 | TGTGCCAGCAGAAAACAGGGGTCCTACGAGCAGTACTTC | CASRKQGSYEQYF
15 | TRBJ1-3 | few | TRBV6-1 | - | TGTGCCAGCAGTAGACAGATCCTCTCTGGAAACACCATATATTTT | CASSRQILSGNTIYF
14 | TRBJ1-1 | - | TRBV6-5 | - | TGTGCCAGCAGTTACGGGGGCCGGAGCACTGAAGCTTTCTTT | CASSYGGRSTEAFF
12 | TRBJ1-1 | - | TRBV9 | TRBD1 | TGTGCCAGCAGCCCAGGGGGCCTTGAAGCTTTCTTT | CASSPGGLEAFF
13 | TRBJ1-1 | - | TRBV19 | - | TGTGCCAGTAGCCCAGGACAGTACACTGAAGCTTTCTTT | CASSPGQYTEAFF
13 | TRBJ1-1 | - | TRBV9 | - | TGTGCCAGCAGCGTAGTCCAGGGGCCCGAAGCTTTCTTT | CASSVVQGPEAFF
13 | TRBJ1-2 | - | TRBV2 | - | TGTGCTACCCAGGAACCCCCTAACTATGGCTACACCTTC | CATQEPPNYGYTF
13 | TRBJ2-1 | - | TRBV5-4 | - | TGTGCCAGCAGCTTAGGGGCGGACAATGAGCAGTTCTTC | CASSLGADNEQFF
16 | TRBJ1-4 | once | TRBV18 | TRBD1 | TGTGCCAGCTCACCACCGTTGGGACAGGGGACTGAAAAACTGTTTTTT | CASSPPLGQGTEKLFF